This TCR beta chain was profiled in a study of T cell responses to AZD1222 COVID-19 vaccine. The CDR3 is 15 residues long. V was pared by 3 bases and J by 7 bases, with 8 bases of the junction left unmatched. Germline assignment: CDR1 MDHEN and CDR2 SYDVKM. Produced via immunoSEQ multiplex PCR; TCRdb's table is partial and in-frame only. The sample yields around 150,000 clones, about 90% seen once. This receptor was obtained from an adult who received the AZD1222 COVID-19 vaccine. The chain joins TRBV28 to TRBJ1-2; 10 bases match TRBD1. The sample in question was peripheral blood, obtained 28 days after the second AZD1222 dose. The CDR3: CASSLATGGFSGYTF. For the CDR3, the DNA is TGTGCCAGCAGTTTGGCGACAGGGGGCTTTAGTGGCTACACCTTC.